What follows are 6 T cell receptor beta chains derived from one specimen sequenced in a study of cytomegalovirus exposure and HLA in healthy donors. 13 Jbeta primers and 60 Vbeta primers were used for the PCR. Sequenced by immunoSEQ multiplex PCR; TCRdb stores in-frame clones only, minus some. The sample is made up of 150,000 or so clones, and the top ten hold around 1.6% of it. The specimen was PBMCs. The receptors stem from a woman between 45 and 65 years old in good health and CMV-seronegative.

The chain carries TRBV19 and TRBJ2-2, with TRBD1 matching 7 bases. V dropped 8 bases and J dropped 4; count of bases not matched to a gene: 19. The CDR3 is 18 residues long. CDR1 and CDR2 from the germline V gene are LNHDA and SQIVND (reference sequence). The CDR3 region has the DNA TGTGCCAGTGCACCAAGGGGACAGCTCCGAGGTAGCACCGGGGAGCTGTTTTTT. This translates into CASAPRGQLRGSTGELFF.

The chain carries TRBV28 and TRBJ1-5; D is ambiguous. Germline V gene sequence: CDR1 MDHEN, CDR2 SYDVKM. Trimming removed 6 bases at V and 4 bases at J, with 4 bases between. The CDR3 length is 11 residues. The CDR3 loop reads CASRSNQPQHF. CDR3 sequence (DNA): TGTGCCAGCAGGTCGAATCAGCCCCAGCATTTT. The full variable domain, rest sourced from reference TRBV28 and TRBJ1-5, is DVKVTQSSRYLVKRTGEKVFLECVQDMDHENMFWYRQDPGLGLRLIYFSYDVKMKEKGDIPEGYSVSREKKERFSLILESASTNQTSMYLCASRSNQPQHFGDGTRLSIL.

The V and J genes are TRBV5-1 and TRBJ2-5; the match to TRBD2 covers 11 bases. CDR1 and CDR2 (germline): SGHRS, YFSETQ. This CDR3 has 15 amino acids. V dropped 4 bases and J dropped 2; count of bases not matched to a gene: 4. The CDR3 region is CASSTGTSGQETQYF. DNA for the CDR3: TGCGCCAGCAGCACCGGGACTAGCGGACAAGAGACCCAGTACTTC.

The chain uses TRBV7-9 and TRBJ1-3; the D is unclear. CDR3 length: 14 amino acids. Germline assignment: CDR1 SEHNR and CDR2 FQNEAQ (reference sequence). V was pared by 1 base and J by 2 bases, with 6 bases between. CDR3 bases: TGTGCCAGCAGCTTAGGAGGTCCTGGAAACACCATATATTTT. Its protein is CASSLGGPGNTIYF.

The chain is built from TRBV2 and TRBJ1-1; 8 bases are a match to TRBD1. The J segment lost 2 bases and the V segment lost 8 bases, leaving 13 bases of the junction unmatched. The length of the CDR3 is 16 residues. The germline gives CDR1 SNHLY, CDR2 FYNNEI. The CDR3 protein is CASWGGRGRINTEAFF. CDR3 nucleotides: TGTGCCAGCTGGGGGGGCAGGGGGCGAATTAACACTGAAGCTTTCTTT. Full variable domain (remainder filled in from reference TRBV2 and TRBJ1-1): EPEVTQTPSHQVTQMGQEVILRCVPISNHLYFYWYRQILGQKVEFLVSFYNNEISEKSEIFDDQFSVERPDGSNFTLKIRSTKLEDSAMYFCASWGGRGRINTEAFFGQGTRLTVV.

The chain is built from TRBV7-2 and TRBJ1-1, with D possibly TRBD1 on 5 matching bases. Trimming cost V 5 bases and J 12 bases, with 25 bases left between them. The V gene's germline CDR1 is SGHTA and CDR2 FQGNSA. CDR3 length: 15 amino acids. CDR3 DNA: TGTGCCAGCAGCCAGGAGGGGTTCCCCACGCAGACGCCTTTCTTT. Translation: CASSQEGFPTQTPFF.